Listed below are T cell receptor beta chains from one sample, sequenced in a study of identifying expanded T cells in peripheral blood. The assay was immunoSEQ multiplex PCR, and TCRdb's table has in-frame clones only and misses some. The repertoire holds around 100,000 clones, about 89% seen once, with 15% to 20% in the top ten. Sample: blood. The receptor set was obtained from a person aged 18 to 75 in good health. Both conserved end residues are part of each CDR3. A D gene is named only where the DNA matches it firmly. Expanded clones are given a class, and other clones once, few, many or no size at all.

v_gene	j_gene	d_gene	abundance	CDR3aa	CDR3nt
TRBV2	TRBJ2-3	.	.	CASSVVRDTQYF	TGTGCCAGCAGTGTAGTTCGAGATACGCAGTATTTT
TRBV7-8	TRBJ1-5	.	.	CASSLGARQDNQPQHF	TGTGCCAGCAGCTTAGGAGCGCGACAAGACAATCAGCCCCAGCATTTT
TRBV27	TRBJ2-3	TRBD2	.	CASSLTGGSTDTQYF	TGTGCCAGCAGTTTAACGGGGGGGAGCACAGATACGCAGTATTTT
TRBV19	TRBJ1-2	.	.	CASTLDGYDYGYTF	TGTGCCAGTACCCTAGACGGGTATGATTATGGCTACACCTTC
TRBV28	TRBJ2-7	TRBD1	once	CASSSSDRLDEQYF	TGTGCCAGCAGTTCATCGGACAGGTTGGACGAGCAGTACTTC
TRBV19	TRBJ1-2	.	.	CASSQSSYNYGYTF	TGTGCCAGTAGTCAATCTTCCTATAACTATGGCTACACCTTC
TRBV11-2	TRBJ2-5	.	.	CASSSEWQETQYF	TGTGCCAGCAGCTCCGAGTGGCAAGAGACCCAGTACTTC
TRBV7-9	TRBJ1-2	.	.	CASSPTLGPSYGYTF	TGTGCCAGCAGCCCCACCCTCGGGCCCAGCTATGGCTACACCTTC
TRBV19	TRBJ1-4	TRBD1	once	CASQGALGEKLFF	TGTGCCAGTCAGGGGGCTTTAGGAGAAAAACTGTTTTTT
TRBV18	TRBJ1-2	TRBD1	few	CASSPLGQINYGYTF	TGTGCCAGCTCACCACTGGGACAGATTAACTATGGCTACACCTTC
TRBV28	TRBJ2-5	TRBD1	.	CASSFGTGGDWEETQYF	TGTGCCAGCAGTTTTGGGACAGGGGGCGACTGGGAAGAGACCCAGTACTTC
TRBV19	TRBJ2-4	TRBD2	few	CASSIGGGRDIQYF	TGTGCCAGTAGTATAGGCGGGGGGAGGGACATTCAGTACTTC
TRBV5-1	TRBJ2-1	.	.	CASSLGTGYNEQFF	TGCGCCAGCAGCCTAGGAACAGGGTACAATGAGCAGTTCTTC
TRBV6-5	TRBJ1-2	TRBD1	medium-sized	CASSLTQGGTYYGYTF	TGTGCCAGCAGTTTAACACAGGGGGGAACTTACTATGGCTACACCTTC
TRBV5-5	TRBJ1-5	.	.	CASSFDTGGQPQHF	TGTGCCAGCAGCTTCGATACGGGGGGTCAGCCCCAGCATTTT
TRBV7-2	TRBJ2-2	.	.	CASSAKTSGTGELFF	TGTGCCAGCAGCGCCAAGACTAGTGGGACCGGGGAGCTGTTTTTT